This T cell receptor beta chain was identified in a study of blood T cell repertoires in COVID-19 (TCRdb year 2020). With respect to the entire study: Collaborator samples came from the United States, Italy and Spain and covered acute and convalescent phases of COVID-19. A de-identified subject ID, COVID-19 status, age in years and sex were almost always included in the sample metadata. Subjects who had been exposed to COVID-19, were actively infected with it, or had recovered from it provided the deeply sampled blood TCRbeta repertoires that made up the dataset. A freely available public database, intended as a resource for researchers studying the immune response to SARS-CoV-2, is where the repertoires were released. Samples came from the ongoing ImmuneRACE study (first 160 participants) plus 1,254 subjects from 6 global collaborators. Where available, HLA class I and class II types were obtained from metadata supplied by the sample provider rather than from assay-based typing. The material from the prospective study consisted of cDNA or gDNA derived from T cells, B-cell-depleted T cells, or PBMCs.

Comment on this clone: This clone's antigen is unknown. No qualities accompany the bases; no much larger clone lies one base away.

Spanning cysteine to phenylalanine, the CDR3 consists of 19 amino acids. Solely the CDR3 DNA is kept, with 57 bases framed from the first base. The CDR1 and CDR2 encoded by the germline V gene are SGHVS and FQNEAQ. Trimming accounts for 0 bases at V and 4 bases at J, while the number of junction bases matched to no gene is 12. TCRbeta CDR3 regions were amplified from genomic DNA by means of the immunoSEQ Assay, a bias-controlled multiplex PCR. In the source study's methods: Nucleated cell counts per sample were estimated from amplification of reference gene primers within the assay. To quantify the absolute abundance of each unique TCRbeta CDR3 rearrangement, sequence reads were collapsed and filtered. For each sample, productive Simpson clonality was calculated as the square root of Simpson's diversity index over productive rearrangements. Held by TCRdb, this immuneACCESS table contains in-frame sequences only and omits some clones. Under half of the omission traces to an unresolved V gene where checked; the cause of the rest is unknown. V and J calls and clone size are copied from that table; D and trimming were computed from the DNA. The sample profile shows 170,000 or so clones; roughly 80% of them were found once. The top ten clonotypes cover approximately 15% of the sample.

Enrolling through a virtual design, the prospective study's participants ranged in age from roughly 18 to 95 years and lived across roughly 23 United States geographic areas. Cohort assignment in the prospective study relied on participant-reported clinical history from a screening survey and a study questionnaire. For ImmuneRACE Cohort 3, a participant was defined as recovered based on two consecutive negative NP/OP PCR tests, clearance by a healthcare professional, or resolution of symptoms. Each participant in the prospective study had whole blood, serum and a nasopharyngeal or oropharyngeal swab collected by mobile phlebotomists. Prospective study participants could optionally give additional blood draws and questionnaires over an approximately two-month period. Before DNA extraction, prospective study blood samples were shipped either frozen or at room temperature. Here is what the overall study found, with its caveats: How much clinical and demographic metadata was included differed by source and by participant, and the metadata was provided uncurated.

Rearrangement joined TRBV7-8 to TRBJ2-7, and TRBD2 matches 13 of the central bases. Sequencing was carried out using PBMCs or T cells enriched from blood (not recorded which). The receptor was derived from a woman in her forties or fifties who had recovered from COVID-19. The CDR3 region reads CASSLARRELAGGLYEQYF. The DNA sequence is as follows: TGTGCCAGCAGCTTAGCGCGCAGGGAACTAGCGGGAGGGCTTTACGAGCAGTACTTC.